The T cell receptor (beta chain) under discussion was sequenced for a study of spatial heterogeneity in lung cancer. TCR cDNA molecules were tagged individually, and each one carried a unique molecular identifier. TCRdb itself ran the 5' RACE reads through MiXCR, one entry per CDR3 protein. The table shows about 78,000 distinct CDR3 sequences, with 8% occurring only once. The CDR3 runs to 16 residues. Germline V lookup: CDR1 SGHTS, CDR2 YDEGEE. V was clipped by 4 bases and J by 6 bases; unmatched bases: 7. Time point defined: sample taken at primary tumor resection. This sequence originates from a male donor with early-stage non-small cell lung cancer. The V call is TRBV5-8, the J call TRBJ2-3; 14 bases match TRBD2. The source material was PBMCs, sampled at surgery. Here the CDR3 reads CASSKGLAGEWDTQYF. The CDR3 bases are TGTGCCAGCAGCAAGGGACTAGCGGGAGAGTGGGATACGCAGTATTTT.